The next 10 T cell receptor beta chains were all read from a single sample in a study of blood T cell repertoires in COVID-19. The table came from immunoSEQ multiplex PCR; TCRdb's copy has only in-frame clones and leaves some out. The sample comprises 310,000 or so clones, 75% to 95% of which are singletons, and 0.95% to 1.3% rests with the top ten. The material sequenced was PBMCs or T cells enriched from blood (not recorded which). Receptors were obtained from a woman aged 25 to 39 who had recovered from COVID-19.

The rearrangement joins TRBV27 to TRBJ2-1; 8 positions agree with TRBD2. The CDR3 totals 14 residues. Germline lookup yields CDR1 MNHEY and CDR2 SMNVEV (reference sequence). V dropped 7 bases and J dropped 2; count of bases not matched to a gene: 4. The CDR3 region has the DNA TGTGCCAGCAATAGCGGGACCACCTACAATGAGCAGTTCTTC. Protein product: CASNSGTTYNEQFF.

This chain links TRBV28 with TRBJ1-1, with D perhaps matching TRBD1 (5 bases). V was trimmed by 6 bases and J by 8 bases, leaving 10 bases between them. The CDR3 has 11 amino acids. Germline V lookup: CDR1 MDHEN, CDR2 SYDVKM. As DNA, the CDR3 is TGTGCCAGCAGCCTGAGACAGGAAGCTTTCTTT. Protein sequence: CASSLRQEAFF. The full variable domain, with the rest looked up from reference TRBV28 and TRBJ1-1, is DVKVTQSSRYLVKRTGEKVFLECVQDMDHENMFWYRQDPGLGLRLIYFSYDVKMKEKGDIPEGYSVSREKKERFSLILESASTNQTSMYLCASSLRQEAFFGQGTRLTVV.

This sequence joins TRBV6-5 and TRBJ1-2; 9 nucleotides match TRBD1. The CDR3 loop spans 15 amino acids. Trimming removed 6 bases from V and 6 bases from J; junction bases left unmatched: 11. Germline CDR1 reads MNHEY; CDR2 reads SVGAGI. The CDR3 bases are TGTGCCAGCAGCCTACCGGGACAGGGAACAAATGGCTACACCTTC. Translating it yields CASSLPGQGTNGYTF.

The chain links TRBV21-1 to TRBJ2-2; TRBD2 was called by the table and not checked on the DNA. TRBV21-1 represents a pseudogene. CDR3 size: 15 residues. The CDR3 DNA follows: TGTGCCAGCAGCAGTGAAAAACTGAACACCGGGGAGCTGTTTTTT. The encoded protein is CASSSEKLNTGELFF.

This clone was seen a few times. CDR3 DNA: TGCGCCAGCAGCTATAATAGCAATCAGCCCCAGCATTTT. Its protein is CASSYNSNQPQHF. The V call is TRBV4-3, the J call TRBJ1-5; unclear D gene. The germline V and J ends were trimmed by 5 bases and 0 bases, with 5 bases remaining between them. From germline, CDR1 is LGHNA and CDR2 YSLEER. The CDR3 covers 13 residues.

The chain links TRBV11-2 to TRBJ1-6; D may be TRBD1 (6 bases). The germline V gene has CDR1 SGHAT and CDR2 FQNNGV. The CDR3 loop spans 15 amino acids. Trimming cost V 0 bases and J 10 bases, with 13 bases left between them. Written as DNA, the CDR3 is TGTGCCAGCAGCTTAGATGCACAGGGCGACTCACCCCTCCACTTT. It codes for CASSLDAQGDSPLHF.

This chain links TRBV28 with TRBJ2-3; 8 bases are a match to TRBD2. The length of the CDR3 is 15 residues. Germline V lookup: CDR1 MDHEN, CDR2 SYDVKM. J lost 3 bases, V lost 5 bases, and 7 bases had no gene match. The CDR3: CASSAGTSVTDTQYF. In DNA, the CDR3 is TGTGCCAGCAGTGCCGGGACTAGTGTGACAGATACGCAGTATTTT.

This clone was observed a handful of times. V and J are TRBV3-1 (or the pseudogene TRBV3-2) and TRBJ1-5, with 10 nucleotides matching TRBD1. Losses at the gene ends were 4 bases for V and 4 bases for J; bases not matched to a gene: 1. Germline-derived CDR1 and CDR2 are LGHDT and YNNKEL (reference sequence). The CDR3 is 14 amino acids. CDR3 amino acids: CASSLGQGNQPQHF. Here the CDR3 DNA reads TGTGCCAGCAGCCTGGGACAGGGGAATCAGCCCCAGCATTTT.

CDR3 in DNA: TGTGCCACCAGCAGAGTCTCCGGGACAGGGGTCGTCTATGGCTACACCTTC. Its protein is CATSRVSGTGVVYGYTF. The rearrangement links TRBV15 to TRBJ1-2; 10 nucleotides agree with TRBD1. The germline V gene encodes CDR1 LNHNV and CDR2 YYDKDF (reference sequence). Trimming took 1 base from V and 4 from J; bases not matched to a gene: 9. This CDR3 region has 17 residues.

V is TRBV7-3 and J is TRBJ2-2; 9 bases agree with TRBD2. This CDR3 spans 15 amino acids. J lost 6 bases, V lost 5 bases, and 7 bases had no gene match. Germline CDR1 is SGHTA and CDR2 is FQGTGA. The CDR3 DNA sequence: TGTGCCAGCAGCCTTAGCGGGAGATTAGCCGGGGAGCTGTTTTTT. It yields the protein CASSLSGRLAGELFF.